This T cell receptor (beta chain) was recorded in a study of blood T cell repertoires in COVID-19. Study summary: Sites across the United States, Italy and Spain contributed samples from acute and convalescent COVID-19.

Authors' methods: Counts of nucleated cells, estimated from reference gene primer amplification, were obtained. Measured with immunoSEQ multiplex PCR; TCRdb has only the in-frame clones, and not every one. V, J and clone size were drawn from that table, and D and trimming were deduced from the DNA. This sample yields tens of thousands of clones, of which 86% are seen a single time; 6.9% belongs to the top ten. There are 11 residues in the CDR3. V was shortened by 5 bases and J by 3 bases, with 4 bases between the two germline ends. Germline V CDR1 and CDR2: LNHDA, SQIVND (reference sequence). The sample was peripheral blood. The chain recombines TRBV19 with TRBJ1-1, with D unresolved. This receptor was taken from a man aged 45 to 65 with active COVID-19. CDR3 protein: CASSYYTEAFF. The CDR3 DNA reads TGTGCCAGTAGTTACTACACTGAAGCTTTCTTT.